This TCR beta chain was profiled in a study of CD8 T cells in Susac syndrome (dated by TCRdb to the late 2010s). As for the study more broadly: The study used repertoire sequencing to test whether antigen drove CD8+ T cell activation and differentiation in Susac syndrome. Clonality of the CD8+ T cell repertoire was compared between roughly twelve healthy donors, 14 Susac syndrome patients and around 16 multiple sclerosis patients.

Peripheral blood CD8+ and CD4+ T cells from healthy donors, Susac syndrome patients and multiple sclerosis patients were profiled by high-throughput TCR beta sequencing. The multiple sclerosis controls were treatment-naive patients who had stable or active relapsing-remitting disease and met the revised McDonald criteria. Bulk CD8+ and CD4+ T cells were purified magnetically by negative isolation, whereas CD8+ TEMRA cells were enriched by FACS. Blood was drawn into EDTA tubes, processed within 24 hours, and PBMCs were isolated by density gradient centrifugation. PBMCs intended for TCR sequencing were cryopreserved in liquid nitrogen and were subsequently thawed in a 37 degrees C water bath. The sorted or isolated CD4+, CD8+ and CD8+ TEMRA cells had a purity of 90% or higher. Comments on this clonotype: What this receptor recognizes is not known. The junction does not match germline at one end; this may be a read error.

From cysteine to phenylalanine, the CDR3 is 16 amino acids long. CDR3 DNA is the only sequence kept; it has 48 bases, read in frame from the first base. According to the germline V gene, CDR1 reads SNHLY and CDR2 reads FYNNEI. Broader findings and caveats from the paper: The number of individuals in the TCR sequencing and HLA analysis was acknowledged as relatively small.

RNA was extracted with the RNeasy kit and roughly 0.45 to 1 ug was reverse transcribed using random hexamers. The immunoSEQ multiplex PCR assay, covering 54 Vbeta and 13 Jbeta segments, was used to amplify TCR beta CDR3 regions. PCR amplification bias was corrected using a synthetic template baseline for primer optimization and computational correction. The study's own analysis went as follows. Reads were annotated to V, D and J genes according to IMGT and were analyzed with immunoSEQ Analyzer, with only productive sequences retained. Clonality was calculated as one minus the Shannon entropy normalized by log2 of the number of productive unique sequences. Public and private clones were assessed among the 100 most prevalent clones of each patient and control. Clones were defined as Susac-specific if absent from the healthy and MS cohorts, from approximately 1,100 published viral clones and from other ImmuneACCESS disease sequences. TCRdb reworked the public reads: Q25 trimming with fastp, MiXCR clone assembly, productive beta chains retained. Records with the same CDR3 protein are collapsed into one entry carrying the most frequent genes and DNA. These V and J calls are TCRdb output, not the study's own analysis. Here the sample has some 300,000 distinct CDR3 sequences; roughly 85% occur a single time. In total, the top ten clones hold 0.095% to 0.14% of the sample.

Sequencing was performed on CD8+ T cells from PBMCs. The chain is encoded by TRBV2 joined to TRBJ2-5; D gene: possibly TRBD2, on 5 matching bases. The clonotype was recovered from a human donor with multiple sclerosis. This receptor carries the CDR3 CASSEAGWEIQEAQYF. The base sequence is TGTGCCAGCAGTGAAGCGGGGTGGGAGATCCAAGAGGCCCAGTACTTC.